A single sample is the source of the 27 T cell receptor beta chains below, sequenced in a study of tissue T cells after allogeneic stem cell transplantation. Here immunoSEQ multiplex PCR was the method, and the copy in TCRdb shows in-frame clones only, minus some. The sample includes 8,000 or so clones, 40% to 55% of them seen just once. Time point noted: mouse harvest day 7 after allogeneic transplant. Tail vein injection delivered 10^7 T-cell-depleted bone marrow cells and 10^6 splenic CD5+ T cells. What was sequenced was gut tissue. The source of these receptors is a female BALB/c mouse given C57BL/6 T cells with graft-versus-host disease after an allogeneic hematopoietic cell transplant.

Concerning this clone: Gene and germline names: mouse. Read data end 1 residue before the CDR3 end; the end is taken from the germline J gene. V is TRBV2 and J is TRBJ2-3, with 8 positions matching TRBD2. With 0 bases clipped from V and 4 bases from J, the junction kept 3 bases outside the gene matches. CDR3 length: 15 amino acids. CDR1 is LGHNA and CDR2 is YSYQKL in the germline V gene. The sequenced CDR3 bases are TGTGCCAGCAGCCAAGACTGGGGGGTCACAGAAACGCTGTAT. As protein: CASSQDWGVTETLY. The whole CDR3 is CASSQDWGVTETLYF.

This clone was seen a handful of times. Gene names refer to mouse genes. The read falls 1 residue short of the CDR3 end, and the missing part is taken from the germline J gene. The chain joins TRBV13-2 to TRBJ2-7, with TRBD2 matching over 11 bases. The CDR3 extends over 14 amino acids. Germline lookup yields CDR1 NNHNN and CDR2 SYGAGS (reference sequence). After removal of 5 bases from V and 1 base from J, the junction contained 2 bases not matched to a gene. Partial CDR3 DNA: TGTGCCAGCGGGTGGGACTGGGGGTCCTATGAACAGTAC. Translation: CASGWDWGSYEQY. The CDR3, in full, reads CASGWDWGSYEQYF.

Comment on this clone: Gene names and germline match the mouse. The sequenced fragment ends 1 residue before the CDR3 boundary, so the rest is inferred from the germline J gene. This chain connects TRBV26 to TRBJ2-2; D perhaps matches TRBD1 (6 bases). The V end was cut by 2 bases, the J end by 2 bases, with 6 bases between. The CDR3 extends over 14 amino acids. Germline V gives CDR1 KGHPV, CDR2 FQNQEV (reference sequence). The covered CDR3 bases are TGTGCCAGCAGTCTGGGACAGAACACCGGGCAGCTCTAC. The encoded protein is CASSLGQNTGQLY. The complete CDR3 reads CASSLGQNTGQLYF.

This clone was recorded a few times. Mouse names are used for the genes. The read gets to within 1 residue of the CDR3 end, and the germline J gene fills in the rest. This rearrangement joins TRBV13-3 to TRBJ2-3; perhaps TRBD2 as D (6 bases). V was shortened by 1 base and J by 1 base, with 10 bases between the two germline ends. There are 15 residues in the CDR3. CDR1 and CDR2 (germline): NNHDY, SYVADS. The CDR3 bases that were read are TGTGCCAGCAGTGATCACTGGGAGGGTGCAGAAACGCTGTAT. Translation: CASSDHWEGAETLY. In full, the CDR3 reads CASSDHWEGAETLYF.

About this clone: Gene names and germline refer to mouse. The CDR3 end falls 1 residue outside the read, so it is completed with the germline J gene. The chain employs TRBV3 and TRBJ2-1; 13 positions match TRBD2. There are 16 residues in the CDR3. Losses at the gene ends were 3 bases for V and 3 bases for J; bases not matched to a gene: 2. Germline CDR1 and CDR2: SNHLY and FYNGKV (reference sequence). CDR3 DNA, as far as it was read: TGTGCCAGCAGCTTCGGACTGGGGGGGCGCTATGCTGAGCAGTTC. Translated, it gives CASSFGLGGRYAEQF. In full, the CDR3 is CASSFGLGGRYAEQFF. Full variable domain (remainder filled in from reference TRBV3 and TRBJ2-1): GPKVLQIPSHQIIDMGQMVTLNCDPVSNHLYFYWYKQILGQQMEFLVNFYNGKVMEKSKLFKDQFSVERPDGSYFTLKIQPTALEDSAVYFCASSFGLGGRYAEQFFGPGTRLTVL.

Comment on this clone: The germline and genes are mouse ones. The observed sequence ends 1 residue before the CDR3 terminus, with the missing tail filled in from the germline J gene. The V call is TRBV1, the J call TRBJ1-2; TRBD1 agrees at 10 bases. Germline V gene sequence: CDR1 NSQYPW, CDR2 LRSPGD (reference sequence). V shed 3 bases and J 2 bases; nucleotides not matched to a gene: 6. CDR3 length: 16 amino acids. The CDR3 bases that were read are TGCACCTGCAGTGCCCGGGACAGGGGAGGGAACTCCGACTACACC. Translated: CTCSARDRGGNSDYT. The full CDR3 reads CTCSARDRGGNSDYTF.

This clone occurred a few times. The genes and germline here are from mouse. CDR3 protein: CTCSAVWGGSYEQYF. CDR3 bases read: TGCACCTGCAGTGCAGTCTGGGGGGGTTCCTATGAACAGTAC. The chain joins TRBV1 to TRBJ2-7, with 9 bases that match TRBD2. The sequenced fragment ends 1 residue before the CDR3 boundary, so the rest is inferred from the germline J gene. The CDR3 sequence is 15 residues long. The ends lost 1 base at V and 1 base at J; junction bases unmatched: 2. Germline V gives CDR1 NSQYPW, CDR2 LRSPGD (reference sequence).

Turning to this clone: Germline and genes: mouse. This CDR3 reads CASTGSAETLYF. CDR3 bases read: TGTGCCAGCACGGGGAGTGCAGAAACGCTGTAT. The chain couples TRBV13-1 to TRBJ2-3; D uncertain. Read coverage stops 1 residue before the CDR3 terminus; the germline J gene supplies the remainder. The V gene lost 6 bases and the J gene lost 0 bases, with 5 bases spanning the gap. There are 12 residues in the CDR3. CDR1 and CDR2 from the germline V gene are NSHNY and SYGAGN.

About this clone: Mouse gene names apply. Sequencing ends 1 residue short of the CDR3 end; the germline J gene provides the rest. The chain uses TRBV29 and TRBJ2-1; D gene ambiguous. The CDR3 has 14 amino acids. The ends were cut back, 0 bases at V and 2 bases at J, with 5 bases in the middle. Germline V gene sequence: CDR1 MSHET, CDR2 SYDVDS. CDR3 sequence: CASSLSGDYAEQFF. The sequenced part of the CDR3 DNA is TGTGCTAGCAGTTTATCCGGGGACTATGCTGAGCAGTTC.

With regard to this clone: Here the gene names and germline are mouse. The read ends 1 residue shy of where the CDR3 ends; the end is completed using the germline J gene. This chain joins TRBV2 and TRBJ1-3; 10 bases line up with TRBD1. CDR3 length equals 17 residues. Trimming at V came to 2 bases and at J to 0 bases, leaving 4 bases not matched to a gene. The germline gives CDR1 LGHNA, CDR2 YSYQKL. The CDR3 protein is CASSQPGQGLSGNTLYF. CDR3 bases read: TGTGCCAGCAGCCAACCGGGACAGGGGCTTTCTGGAAATACGCTCTAT.

This clone was seen just once. Gene names denote mouse genes. The read gets to within 1 residue of the CDR3 end, and the germline J gene fills in the rest. The chain employs TRBV26 and TRBJ2-2, with 7 bases lining up with TRBD1. Germline trimming cut 2 bases from V and 3 bases from J; bases unmatched to any gene: 3. Germline CDR1 and CDR2: KGHPV and FQNQEV (reference sequence). The length of the CDR3 is 15 residues. CDR3 in amino acids: CASSLGQGDTGQLYF. The CDR3 bases that were read are TGTGCCAGCAGTCTGGGTCAGGGGGACACCGGGCAGCTCTAC.

Details on this clone: The gene symbols are mouse symbols. Read data end 1 residue before the CDR3 end; the end is taken from the germline J gene. The chain employs TRBV12-1 and TRBJ2-3, with 8 bases that match TRBD2. This CDR3 comprises 15 residues. Per the germline V gene, CDR1 is SGHSN and CDR2 is HYEKVE. The V gene end was trimmed by 0 bases and the J gene end by 0 bases; junction bases not matched to a gene: 1. CDR3 DNA (partial): TGTGCCAGCTCTCTCGACTGGGGTAGTGCAGAAACGCTGTAT. This encodes CASSLDWGSAETLY. The entire CDR3 sequence reads CASSLDWGSAETLYF.

In regard to this clone: The genes and germline here are from mouse. The missing CDR3 end, 1 residue past where the read stops, is filled in from the germline J gene. The J gene is TRBJ2-1, the V gene TRBV16; 9 bases fit TRBD1. V shed 4 bases and J 1 base; nucleotides not matched to a gene: 2. The CDR3 totals 15 residues. The germline V gene encodes CDR1 SGHSA and CDR2 FRNQAP. The CDR3 region is CASSSGQGNYAEQFF. CDR3 DNA (partial): TGTGCAAGCAGCTCGGGACAGGGAAACTATGCTGAGCAGTTC.

A note on this clone: Here the gene names and germline are mouse. The read stops 1 residue short of the end of the CDR3; the missing end is completed from the germline J gene. The chain carries TRBV13-1 and TRBJ2-5; 8 nucleotides match TRBD2. Germline loops: CDR1 NSHNY, CDR2 SYGAGN. The CDR3 sequence is 13 residues long. Unmatched junction bases numbered 4, after V lost 4 bases and J lost 6 bases. CDR3 bases read: TGTGCCAGCAGTCGGGGGGGCGCGGACACCCAGTAC. This sequence encodes CASSRGGADTQY. The complete CDR3 sequence is CASSRGGADTQYF.

This clone was counted between two and nine times. Mouse names are used for the genes. The CDR3 extends 1 residue past the end of the read, so its final part is completed from the germline J gene. The chain has TRBV5 and TRBJ2-3; unclear D gene. V was trimmed by 0 bases and J by 0 bases, leaving 7 bases between them. CDR3 size: 15 residues. Germline loops: CDR1 LGHNA, CDR2 YNLKQL (reference sequence). The CDR3 DNA, read in part, is TGTGCCAGCAGCCAAGAAGGCAATAGTGCAGAAACGCTGTAT. This codes for CASSQEGNSAETLY. The whole CDR3 sequence is CASSQEGNSAETLYF.

In this sample, this clone turned up a few times. The gene names given are mouse names. The CDR3 end lies 1 residue beyond the end of the read and is filled in from the germline J gene. J is TRBJ2-7 and V is TRBV26; no reliable D call. The germline gives CDR1 KGHPV, CDR2 FQNQEV (reference sequence). Trimming removed 4 bases at V and 4 bases at J, with 8 bases between. The CDR3 consists of 12 residues. The CDR3 sequence is CASSQQNYEQYF. CDR3 DNA, as far as it was read: TGTGCCAGCAGTCAACAGAATTATGAACAGTAC.

Comment on this clone: The germline and genes are mouse ones. The sequenced fragment ends 1 residue before the CDR3 boundary, so the rest is inferred from the germline J gene. The chain links TRBV12-1 to TRBJ1-3, with D possibly matching TRBD1 (5 bases). Trimming cost V 2 bases and J 0 bases, with 7 bases left between them. The CDR3 length is 14 residues. Per germline, CDR1 SGHSN and CDR2 HYEKVE. The CDR3: CASSPQDSGNTLYF. The DNA read from the CDR3 is TGTGCCAGCTCTCCACAGGATTCTGGAAATACGCTCTAT.

This clone showed up just once. Gene names follow the mouse nomenclature. Read data end 1 residue before the CDR3 end; the end is taken from the germline J gene. V usage is TRBV26 and J usage is TRBJ1-2, with D unresolved. This CDR3 region has 14 residues. CDR1 and CDR2 from the germline V gene are KGHPV and FQNQEV (reference sequence). V gave up 1 base and J gave up 0 bases, with 6 bases separating them. CDR3 residues: CASSLYGANSDYTF. Partial CDR3 DNA: TGTGCCAGCAGTCTGTACGGGGCAAACTCCGACTACACC.

Points on this clone: Gene names and germline refer to mouse. The CDR3 goes on 1 residue after the read ends, and that part is filled in from the germline J gene. The V call is TRBV26, the J call TRBJ2-1, with D hard to call. This CDR3 is 13 amino acids long. CDR1 is KGHPV, CDR2 FQNQEV, per germline (reference sequence). V was clipped by 6 bases and J by 3 bases, with 9 bases between them. The chain's CDR3 is CASSPLVYAEQFF. The sequenced part of the CDR3 DNA is TGTGCCAGCAGCCCCCTGGTCTATGCTGAGCAGTTC.

With respect to this clone: Genes and germline are mouse. Other DNA sequences in the same sample also yield this CDR3. CDR3: CASSDRGEGGGQNTLYF. The covered CDR3 bases are TGTGCCAGCAGTGACCGGGGCGAAGGGGGGGGTCAAAACACCTTGTAC. V and J are TRBV13-3 and TRBJ2-4; D might be TRBD2 (7 bases). The sequenced fragment ends 1 residue before the CDR3 boundary, so the rest is inferred from the germline J gene. V lost 2 bases, J lost 1 base, and 17 bases lay in between. CDR3 length equals 17 residues. The germline V gene has CDR1 NNHDY and CDR2 SYVADS.

This clone was found a few times. Here the gene names and germline are mouse. Sequencing ends 1 residue short of the CDR3 end; the germline J gene provides the rest. The chain has TRBV13-1 and TRBJ2-7, with a tentative D call TRBD1 (6 bases). In germline, CDR1 is NSHNY, CDR2 SYGAGN. Trimming cost V 0 bases and J 6 bases, with 7 bases left between them. The CDR3 is 12 residues long. CDR3 in amino acids: CASSDAGVEQYF. The CDR3 DNA, read in part, is TGTGCCAGCAGTGATGCAGGGGTTGAACAGTAC.

As concerns this clone: Genes and germline come from the mouse. The CDR3 end is not reached by the read, which stops 1 residue before it; the germline J gene fills it in. The V gene is TRBV3, the J gene TRBJ2-4; D possibly corresponds to TRBD2 (5 bases). Trimming left V 0 bases short and J 6 bases short, with 7 bases between. CDR1 is SNHLY and CDR2 is FYNGKV in the germline V gene (reference sequence). The length of the CDR3 is 13 residues. The sequenced part of the CDR3 DNA is TGTGCCAGCAGCTTAGCTGGGGTTAACACCTTGTAC. It yields the protein CASSLAGVNTLY. The full CDR3 protein is CASSLAGVNTLYF.

To note about this clone: The gene names here belong to mouse. With the read ending 1 residue before the CDR3 end, the germline J gene is used to fill in that end. This chain uses TRBV19 with TRBJ1-4, with D perhaps TRBD1 (6 bases). This CDR3 contains 15 residues. The V end was cut by 0 bases, the J end by 0 bases, with 6 bases between. Looked up from germline, CDR1 is FNHDT and CDR2 is SITEND (reference sequence). Partial CDR3 DNA: TGTGCCAGCAGTATAGGGGGGCTTTCCAACGAAAGATTATTT. It is translated as CASSIGGLSNERLF. The CDR3 reads in full as CASSIGGLSNERLFF. Drawing the rest from reference TRBV19 and TRBJ1-4, the complete variable domain is GGIITQTPKFLIGQEGQKLTLKCQQNFNHDTMYWYRQDSGKGLRLIYYSITENDLQKGDLSEGYDASREKKSSFSLTVTSAQKNEMAVFLCASSIGGLSNERLFFGHGTKLSVL.

This clone has more than one count but fewer than ten. Genes and germline come from the mouse. The read ends 1 residue shy of where the CDR3 ends; the end is completed using the germline J gene. This chain links TRBV16 with TRBJ1-4; 7 bases fit TRBD1. Unmatched junction bases numbered 6, after V lost 5 bases and J lost 3 bases. CDR1 is SGHSA, CDR2 FRNQAP, per germline. CDR3 length: 15 residues. The CDR3 reads CASSLTGATNERLFF. CDR3 DNA (partial): TGTGCAAGCAGCCTCACAGGGGCGACCAACGAAAGATTATTT.

In this sample, this clone turned up a few times. All gene names here are mouse names. The CDR3 end falls 1 residue outside the read, so it is completed with the germline J gene. The V call is TRBV23, the J call TRBJ2-4; the table assigns TRBD2, which was not confirmed against the DNA. The CDR3 has 13 amino acids. The germline CDR1 and CDR2 sequences are KGHTA and FQNQQP. The CDR3 here is CSSSHGSQNTLYF. The part of the CDR3 DNA that was read is TGCTCCAGCAGTCATGGTAGTCAAAACACCTTGTAC.

This clone is classed as medium-sized. Gene names are the mouse ones. The sequenced fragment ends 1 residue before the CDR3 boundary, so the rest is inferred from the germline J gene. This sequence joins TRBV15 and TRBJ1-1; D unresolved. Trimming removed 4 bases from V and 0 bases from J, with 6 bases in between. CDR3 length: 13 amino acids. In germline, CDR1 is SGHND, CDR2 FRSKSL. The CDR3 bases that were read are TGTGCCAGCAGTTGGCAGGCAAACACAGAAGTCTTC. Translating gives CASSWQANTEVF. The complete CDR3 reads CASSWQANTEVFF.

Regarding this clone: Gene names and germline match the mouse. The observed sequence ends 1 residue before the CDR3 terminus, with the missing tail filled in from the germline J gene. The rearrangement joins TRBV12-1 to TRBJ2-4; TRBD2 agrees at 10 bases. Germline CDR1 reads SGHSN; CDR2 reads HYEKVE. V trimming: 4 bases; J trimming: 5 bases; junction bases outside the gene matches: 2. The CDR3 extends over 13 amino acids. CDR3 in amino acids: CASSRDWGNTLYF. The DNA read from the CDR3 is TGTGCCAGCTCCCGGGACTGGGGAAACACCTTGTAC. Complete variable domain (other parts from reference TRBV12-1 and TRBJ2-4): DSGVVQSPRHIIKEKGGRSVLTCIPISGHSNVVWYQQTLGKELKFLIQHYEKVERDKGFLPSRFSVQQFDDYHSEMNMSALELEDSAMYFCASSRDWGNTLYFGAGTRLSVL.